This T cell receptor (beta chain) was recovered during a study of regulatory T cells in long-lasting Graves disease. Study-level information: Treatment with antithyroid drugs for over 5 years, together with positive TSH receptor antibodies, meant persistent Graves' disease.

This clonotype has at least ten counts. Described time point: persistent/refractory GD, antithyroid drugs over 5 years with positive TRAb. The TCR library was made from RNA that had been extracted from PBMCs in TRIzol. Construction of TCR beta libraries relied on iRepertoire HTBI primers and on Arm-PCR targeting CDR3 regions. One entry per CDR3 protein results from TCRdb running MiXCR on the multiplex PCR reads. This sample has about 460,000 distinct CDR3 sequences, with 20% to 25% found just once. V shed 6 bases and J shed 5 bases, with 23 bases lying between them. Germline values: CDR1 MNHNS, CDR2 SASEGT. The CDR3 is 16 amino acids.

The source is a female donor with Graves disease. Specimen: peripheral blood mononuclear cells (PBMCs), collected when the disease was refractory, from a patient treated with antithyroid drugs. The chain uses TRBV6-1 and TRBJ2-7; D may be TRBD1 or TRBD2 (5 bases each). In DNA, the CDR3 is TGTGCCAGCAGACCGACGGGGCAGCTTCTGGCCAACGAGCAGTACTTC. It yields the protein CASRPTGQLLANEQYF.